A single sample gave rise to the 32 T cell receptor beta chains below, sequenced in a study of shared clonotypes between healthy human individuals (TCRdb year 2020). The method behind the library was the immunoSEQ multiplex PCR assay. The table was pulled from immuneACCESS by TCRdb, which kept in-frame rearrangements only. Such tables lose some clones; where checked, under half of the loss comes from unresolved V genes, and the rest has no known cause. Recorded for this sample are around 980,000 clones; approximately 80% of them occurred a single time. The top ten constitute 0.55% to 0.7% of the sample. The sequenced material came from memory CD4+ T cells from PBMCs. The sample's cell subset or site label, decoded: CD45RA-negative fraction. These receptor sequences come from a young man in good health. Some clones in this sample may be carry-over from other donors' samples.

V gene TRBV5-5 combines with J gene TRBJ2-7; possible D gene TRBD2, 6 bases. With 6 bases removed from V and 3 bases from J, the gap between germline ends came to 19 bases. Germline CDR1 and CDR2: SGHKS and YYEKEE (reference sequence). The CDR3 spans 15 residues. CDR3: CASTKGLGDDYEQYF. CDR3 coding DNA: TGTGCCAGCACTAAGGGACTGGGGGACGACTACGAGCAGTACTTC.

The gene calls are TRBV18 and TRBJ2-7, with D perhaps TRBD2 (6 bases). Trimming took 5 bases from V and 1 from J, leaving 15 bases between them. Looked up from germline, CDR1 is KGHSH and CDR2 is LQKENI. The CDR3 covers 15 residues. CDR3 loop: CASSSRGKESYEQYF. The CDR3 DNA follows: TGTGCCAGCTCATCACGCGGGAAGGAATCCTACGAGCAGTACTTC. Combining the CDR3 with reference TRBV18 and TRBJ2-7 gives the whole variable domain NAGVMQNPRHLVRRRGQEARLRCSPMKGHSHVYWYRQLPEEGLKFMVYLQKENIIDESGMPKERFSAEFPKEGPSILRIQQVVRGDSAAYFCASSSRGKESYEQYFGPGTRLTVT.

The count of this clone is one. The gene calls are TRBV6-5 and TRBJ2-1; D possibly matches TRBD1 or TRBD2 (5 bases each). Germline assignment: CDR1 MNHEY and CDR2 SVGAGI. V shed 7 bases and J shed 2 bases, with 12 bases lying between them. This CDR3 contains 14 residues. The CDR3 DNA reads TGTGCCAGCAAAGGGACGGGGCCCTACAATGAGCAGTTCTTC. It specifies CASKGTGPYNEQFF.

This clone showed up just once. The rearrangement uses TRBV13 and TRBJ2-2; the D gene is possibly TRBD1 (6 bases). The V end lost 5 bases, the J end lost 0 bases, and 16 bases lay between the germline ends. This CDR3 contains 17 residues. The germline V gene encodes CDR1 PRHDT and CDR2 FYEKMQ (reference sequence). The CDR3 reads CASSLQGWTANTGELFF. For the CDR3, the DNA is TGTGCCAGCAGCCTGCAGGGGTGGACAGCGAACACCGGGGAGCTGTTTTTT.

Comment on this clone: The same CDR3 can be traced to other DNA sequences in this sample. The chain couples TRBV18 to TRBJ1-2; TRBD1 is a possible D gene (6 bases). This CDR3 spans 13 amino acids. V dropped 2 bases and J dropped 3 bases, with 7 bases sitting between them. The germline CDR1 and CDR2 sequences are KGHSH and LQKENI. CDR3 coding DNA: TGTGCCAGCTCACCAGAGGGGGACTATGGCTACACCTTC. Amino acids: CASSPEGDYGYTF.

The rearrangement links TRBV5-1 to TRBJ1-1; possible D gene TRBD1, 6 bases. Germline loops: CDR1 SGHRS, CDR2 YFSETQ. Trimming shortened V by 7 bases and J by 1 base, and 11 bases separated the two germline ends. The CDR3 spans 13 residues. The CDR3: CASAPTGNTEAFF. CDR3 in DNA: TGCGCCAGCGCGCCGACAGGGAACACTGAAGCTTTCTTT.

The chain employs TRBV2 and TRBJ1-5, with D tentatively TRBD1 (5 bases). The V and J ends lost 5 bases and 6 bases respectively, with 20 bases between them. CDR1 is SNHLY, CDR2 FYNNEI, per germline. The CDR3 has 16 residues. The CDR3 loop is CASSPLFYIGGQPQHF. The CDR3 DNA reads as TGTGCCAGCAGTCCCCTTTTTTATATTGGGGGTCAGCCCCAGCATTTT.

This clone was found a few times. This rearrangement joins TRBV7-2 to TRBJ2-1, with 13 bases matching TRBD2. This CDR3 is built from 18 residues. The junction had 6 bases not matched to a gene; V was cut back by 1 base and J by 3 bases. Germline-derived CDR1 and CDR2 are SGHTA and FQGNSA. In DNA form, the CDR3 reads TGTGCCAGCAGCTTAGGCGAGACTAGCGGGAGGAACTACAATGAGCAGTTCTTC. It codes for CASSLGETSGRNYNEQFF.

In regard to this clone: The same CDR3 is also encoded by other DNA sequences in this sample. This chain links TRBV9 with TRBJ1-1, with unresolved D. CDR3 length: 13 amino acids. In germline, CDR1 is SGDLS, CDR2 YYNGEE. V was cut by 0 bases and J by 4 bases, with 7 bases left in between. The CDR3 DNA reads TGTGCCAGCAGCGTAGATCTGGGCACTGAAGCTTTCTTT. Translated: CASSVDLGTEAFF.

The rearrangement links TRBV4-3 to TRBJ2-1; D might be TRBD1 or TRBD2, each matching 5 bases. Germline V lookup: CDR1 LGHNA, CDR2 YSLEER. V was trimmed by 3 bases and J by 3 bases, leaving 12 bases between them. This CDR3 region has 15 residues. CDR3 in DNA: TGCGCCAGCAGCCAGGGGGATTACGTCTACAATGAGCAGTTCTTC. Translating it yields CASSQGDYVYNEQFF.

V and J are TRBV30 and TRBJ1-2; D might be TRBD1 (6 bases). V was cut by 7 bases and J by 1 base, with 13 bases left in between. From germline, CDR1 is GTSNPN and CDR2 SVGIG (reference sequence). This CDR3 comprises 13 residues. The CDR3 sequence: CAFQRGVNYGYTF. In nucleotides, the CDR3 is TGTGCCTTCCAGAGGGGGGTTAACTATGGCTACACCTTC.

This clone was observed many times. The chain joins TRBV4-1 to TRBJ2-3, with D perhaps matching TRBD2 (6 bases). V was pared by 4 bases and J by 4 bases, with 12 bases between. CDR1 is MGHRA and CDR2 is YSYEKL in the germline V gene. This CDR3 has 14 amino acids. The CDR3 DNA is TGCGCCAGCAGCCTCCTGGGGGGTTCAGATACGCAGTATTTT. It yields the protein CASSLLGGSDTQYF.

This clone was counted ten times or more. J is TRBJ2-3 and V is TRBV2; the D gene is possibly TRBD1 (5 bases). Trimming stripped 4 bases from V and 6 bases from J, with 11 bases between. Germline V gives CDR1 SNHLY, CDR2 FYNNEI. The CDR3 extends over 13 amino acids. The chain's CDR3 is CASSAQGSDTQYF. In nucleotides, the CDR3 is TGTGCCAGCAGTGCTCAGGGATCCGATACGCAGTATTTT.

The rearrangement joins TRBV21-1 to TRBJ2-7; the table assigns TRBD2, which was not confirmed against the DNA. TRBV21-1 represents a pseudogene. The CDR3 has 15 amino acids. CDR3 protein: CASSKVDLVTYEQYF. The CDR3 nucleotides are TGTGCCAGCAGCAAAGTTGACCTAGTCACCTACGAGCAGTACTTC.

V usage is TRBV7-9 and J usage is TRBJ2-3, with D uncertain. Germline values: CDR1 SEHNR, CDR2 FQNEAQ (reference sequence). Trimming took 3 bases from V and 0 from J, leaving 13 bases between them. The CDR3 length is 16 residues. For the CDR3, the DNA is TGTGCCAGCAGCTTCGGGCACCTCCCGAGCACAGATACGCAGTATTTT. Its protein product is CASSFGHLPSTDTQYF.

This clone has only a few counts. The gene calls are TRBV5-1 and TRBJ2-3, with 7 bases aligning to TRBD1. V trimming: 2 bases; J trimming: 2 bases; junction bases outside the gene matches: 2. This CDR3 region has 14 residues. Germline V gene lookup returns CDR1 SGHRS and CDR2 YFSETQ. The CDR3: CASSFGQDTDTQYF. The CDR3 DNA reads as TGCGCCAGCAGCTTCGGACAGGACACAGATACGCAGTATTTT. The variable domain in full, completed from reference TRBV5-1 and TRBJ2-3, reads KAGVTQTPRYLIKTRGQQVTLSCSPISGHRSVSWYQQTPGQGLQFLFEYFSETQRNKGNFPGRFSGRQFSNSRSEMNVSTLELGDSALYLCASSFGQDTDTQYFGPGTRLTVL.

This clone was found a few times. The chain has TRBV7-2 and TRBJ2-1; D possibly matches TRBD1 or TRBD2 (5 bases each). CDR3 size: 14 residues. The germline V and J ends were trimmed by 5 bases and 5 bases, with 13 bases remaining between them. The germline V gene has CDR1 SGHTA and CDR2 FQGNSA. CDR3 sequence (DNA): TGTGCCAGCAGCCTTACGGGGACCAACAATGAGCAGTTCTTC. As protein: CASSLTGTNNEQFF.

V usage is TRBV2 and J usage is TRBJ2-1, with 8 bases identical to TRBD2. CDR1 is SNHLY, CDR2 FYNNEI, per germline. The CDR3 is 11 residues long. Trimming took 6 bases from V and 8 from J; bases not matched to a gene: 0. The CDR3 loop is CASRTSDEQFF. The CDR3, as DNA: TGTGCCAGCAGGACTAGCGATGAGCAGTTCTTC.

CDR3 coding DNA: TGTGCCAGCAGCCCCGGGGAATCGCTTAAGTACTTC. This codes for CASSPGESLKYF. The J gene is TRBJ2-5, the V gene TRBV2, with a tentative D call TRBD2 (5 bases). The germline V and J ends were trimmed by 6 bases and 12 bases, with 17 bases remaining between them. The germline CDR1 and CDR2 sequences are SNHLY and FYNNEI. The CDR3 is 12 amino acids.

This clone was observed a few times. Other DNA sequences in the same sample also yield this CDR3. V is TRBV29-1 and J is TRBJ1-1; no definite D call. V dropped 6 bases and J dropped 0 bases, with 11 bases sitting between them. Germline values: CDR1 SQVTM, CDR2 ANQGSEA. CDR3 length: 13 residues. The DNA of the CDR3 is TGCAGCGTCTTGAGACGGCTGAACACTGAAGCTTTCTTT. Protein sequence: CSVLRRLNTEAFF.

V usage is TRBV19 and J usage is TRBJ2-5; D unclear. Looked up from germline, CDR1 is LNHDA and CDR2 is SQIVND (reference sequence). V was shortened by 3 bases and J by 5 bases, with 13 bases between the two germline ends. The CDR3 covers 14 residues. The CDR3 DNA reads as TGTGCCAGTAGTATTTCTACAGCTGCGGAGACCCAGTACTTC. Translated, it gives CASSISTAAETQYF. The full variable domain, its missing parts supplied by reference TRBV19 and TRBJ2-5, is DGGITQSPKYLFRKEGQNVTLSCEQNLNHDAMYWYRQDPGQGLRLIYYSQIVNDFQKGDIAEGYSVSREKKESFPLTVTSAQKNPTAFYLCASSISTAAETQYFGPGTRLLVL.

J is TRBJ2-2 and V is TRBV4-3; 7 bases line up with TRBD2. This CDR3 spans 16 amino acids. The germline CDR1 and CDR2 sequences are LGHNA and YSLEER. V dropped 4 bases and J dropped 0; count of bases not matched to a gene: 5. DNA of the CDR3: TGCGCCAGCAGCCGGCAGCTAGCGGCGAACACCGGGGAGCTGTTTTTT. It yields the protein CASSRQLAANTGELFF.

The chain joins TRBV28 to TRBJ1-1; tentative D call: TRBD1 (6 bases). The V gene's germline CDR1 is MDHEN and CDR2 SYDVKM. The CDR3 is 13 residues long. The germline V and J ends were trimmed by 7 bases and 5 bases, with 14 bases remaining between them. This CDR3 reads CASTHRDGTEAFF. In DNA, the CDR3 is TGTGCCAGCACCCACAGGGATGGGACTGAAGCTTTCTTT.

The chain is built from TRBV27 and TRBJ2-5; the D gene could be TRBD1 or TRBD2 (5 bases each). CDR1 MNHEY and CDR2 SMNVEV come from the germline V gene (reference sequence). Trimming stripped 5 bases from V and 5 bases from J, with 18 bases between. The CDR3 loop spans 15 amino acids. CDR3: CASSPRQRGVETQYF. The CDR3 DNA reads TGTGCCAGCAGTCCCCGGCAGAGGGGAGTGGAGACCCAGTACTTC.

J is TRBJ2-3 and V is TRBV7-2; 7 bases are shared with TRBD1. Germline V CDR1 and CDR2: SGHTA, FQGNSA. V lost 5 bases to trimming and J lost 4 bases; unmatched junction nucleotides: 6. The length of the CDR3 is 14 residues. The CDR3 DNA sequence: TGTGCCAGCAGCCCGGACAGGTTTGCAGATACGCAGTATTTT. The encoded protein is CASSPDRFADTQYF.

CDR3 DNA sequence: TGTGCCAGCAGTTCCCGGGGCACTGAAGCTTTCTTT. Translation: CASSSRGTEAFF. The V gene is TRBV2, the J gene TRBJ1-1, with unresolved D. The CDR3 is 12 residues long. The germline V and J ends were trimmed by 5 bases and 4 bases, with 8 bases remaining between them. Germline CDR1 reads SNHLY; CDR2 reads FYNNEI.

The J gene is TRBJ2-7, the V gene TRBV7-9; 9 positions match TRBD1. Unmatched junction bases numbered 6, after V lost 6 bases and J lost 3 bases. The germline V gene encodes CDR1 SEHNR and CDR2 FQNEAQ (reference sequence). CDR3 length: 14 residues. This CDR3 reads CASRWDREDYEQYF. The CDR3 nucleotides read TGTGCCAGCAGGTGGGACAGGGAGGACTACGAGCAGTACTTC.

The CDR3 DNA reads TGTGCCAGCACCCAATGGACTAGCGGGGGGTCCTACGAGCAGTACTTC. Protein: CASTQWTSGGSYEQYF. The chain joins TRBV27 to TRBJ2-7; 14 positions match TRBD2. V gave up 7 bases and J gave up 1 base; unmatched junction bases: 6. The CDR3 extends over 16 amino acids. The V gene's germline CDR1 is MNHEY and CDR2 SMNVEV (reference sequence).

This clone was seen at least ten times. The CDR3 nucleotides read TGTGCCAGCAGCGCCCGGTCACACGGGAGGGCCGGGGAGCAGTTCTTC. Its protein product is CASSARSHGRAGEQFF. The gene calls are TRBV9 and TRBJ2-1, with TRBD2 matching over 8 bases. Germline values: CDR1 SGDLS, CDR2 YYNGEE. Trimming removed 3 bases from V and 10 bases from J; junction bases left unmatched: 15. The CDR3 is 16 residues long.

The genes are TRBV5-1 and TRBJ2-4, with TRBD1 as a possible D gene (6 bases). V lost 0 bases and J 9 bases, leaving 16 bases between the germline ends. Looked up from germline, CDR1 is SGHRS and CDR2 is YFSETQ. The CDR3 has 15 residues. For the CDR3, the DNA is TGCGCCAGCAGCTTGGAGGACAGCTATTATGCCATTCAGTACTTC. Protein product: CASSLEDSYYAIQYF.

V gene TRBV6-5 combines with J gene TRBJ1-2; TRBD1 aligns across 7 bases. Germline V CDR1 and CDR2: MNHEY, SVGAGI. The CDR3 is 14 residues long. The J segment lost 7 bases and the V segment lost 6 bases, leaving 11 bases of the junction unmatched. The DNA of the CDR3 is TGTGCCAGCAGGCAAAAGGACAGGTTTTCTGGCTACACCTTC. Residues: CASRQKDRFSGYTF.

This chain uses TRBV5-1 with TRBJ2-3, with no clear D. The germline gives CDR1 SGHRS, CDR2 YFSETQ. V was pared by 4 bases and J by 2 bases, with 11 bases between. CDR3 size: 14 residues. The CDR3 loop is CASSPFLTTDTQYF. The CDR3 nucleotides are TGCGCCAGCAGCCCTTTCCTGACCACAGATACGCAGTATTTT.